The rows below give T cell receptor beta chains drawn from one sample of a study of T cells after yellow fever vaccination. TCRdb itself ran the 5' RACE reads through MiXCR, one entry per CDR3 protein. Counted here are a few hundred thousand distinct CDR3 sequences, roughly 11% occurring once; the ten biggest clones make up 18%. The sample consisted of PBMCs, taken on the day of the first yellow fever vaccination. The source is a man younger than 35 who received the YFV17D yellow fever vaccine. Both conserved end residues are part of each CDR3. D genes are given only for firm matches. A clone size is listed for some rows: how often the clone was seen (once, few, many), or a class if it is expanded.

J gene: TRBJ2-5
D gene: -
clone size: many
V gene: TRBV5-1
CDR3 protein: CASSFAGAEETQYF
CDR3 DNA: TGCGCCAGCAGCTTCGCCGGGGCGGAAGAGACCCAGTACTTC

J gene: TRBJ2-1
D gene: TRBD2
clone size: few
V gene: TRBV5-6
CDR3 protein: CASSFGGGTRDEQFF
CDR3 DNA: TGTGCCAGCAGCTTCGGCGGGGGGACCCGCGATGAGCAGTTCTTC

J gene: TRBJ2-5
D gene: -
clone size: many
V gene: TRBV6-6
CDR3 protein: CASSYGQETQYF
CDR3 DNA: TGTGCCAGCAGTTACGGACAAGAGACCCAGTACTTC

J gene: TRBJ2-1
D gene: TRBD1
clone size: -
V gene: TRBV28
CDR3 protein: CASSLRNTGGYNEQFF
CDR3 DNA: TGTGCCAGCAGTTTGAGGAATACAGGGGGCTACAATGAGCAGTTCTTC

J gene: TRBJ2-7
D gene: TRBD1
clone size: -
V gene: TRBV6-1
CDR3 protein: CASSVDRDSYEQYF
CDR3 DNA: TGTGCCAGCAGTGTAGACAGGGACTCCTACGAGCAGTACTTC

J gene: TRBJ2-5
D gene: -
clone size: few
V gene: TRBV4-2
CDR3 protein: CASSQEVVRGQETQYF
CDR3 DNA: TGTGCCAGCAGCCAAGAAGTGGTCAGGGGACAAGAGACCCAGTACTTC

J gene: TRBJ2-2
D gene: -
clone size: -
V gene: TRBV4-3
CDR3 protein: CASSQELTRHRVAGELFF
CDR3 DNA: TGCGCCAGCAGCCAAGAATTGACCCGACACAGGGTCGCCGGGGAGCTGTTTTTT

J gene: TRBJ1-2
D gene: -
clone size: -
V gene: TRBV25-1
CDR3 protein: CASSESGRAYGYTF
CDR3 DNA: TGTGCCAGCAGTGAATCGGGAAGGGCTTATGGCTACACCTTC

J gene: TRBJ1-5
D gene: -
clone size: -
V gene: TRBV9
CDR3 protein: CASSPGGLQPQHF
CDR3 DNA: TGTGCCAGCAGCCCCGGCGGTCTTCAGCCCCAGCATTTT

J gene: TRBJ1-1
D gene: -
clone size: -
V gene: TRBV6-5
CDR3 protein: CASSYTPSDTEAFF
CDR3 DNA: TGTGCCAGCAGTTACACCCCGTCGGACACTGAAGCTTTCTTT

J gene: TRBJ2-7
D gene: -
clone size: -
V gene: TRBV30
CDR3 protein: CAWSVSGLAEQYF
CDR3 DNA: TGTGCCTGGAGTGTCTCCGGCTTAGCCGAGCAGTACTTC

J gene: TRBJ1-1
D gene: -
clone size: few
V gene: TRBV7-2
CDR3 protein: CASSLFSSTEAFF
CDR3 DNA: TGTGCCAGCAGCTTATTCTCCTCCACTGAAGCTTTCTTT

J gene: TRBJ2-1
D gene: -
clone size: many
V gene: TRBV24-1
CDR3 protein: CATSDPGVSNNEQFF
CDR3 DNA: TGTGCCACCAGTGATCCAGGGGTGTCGAACAATGAGCAGTTCTTC